This record covers a single T cell receptor (beta chain). Its antigen is as yet unknown. These data originate in a study of T cells after yellow fever vaccination. About the research overall: SMART-Seq v4 Ultra Low Input prepared libraries from low-cell fractions. General study findings and limits: A weaker secondary response peaked on day 5, the primary on day 15. FACS-sorted repertoires could harbor abundant contaminating bulk-population clonotypes.

Making TCR cDNA involved 5'RACE template switching, which added UMIs and a universal primer site. TCRdb used MiXCR to reprocess the 5' RACE reads, holding one entry per CDR3 protein. The data contain roughly 350,000 distinct CDR3 sequences, approximately 4% of them singletons. Per germline, CDR1 DFQATT and CDR2 SNEGSKA (reference sequence). The junction had 8 bases not matched to a gene; V was cut back by 3 bases and J by 4 bases. This CDR3 has 15 amino acids. Sequenced here: PBMCs, sampled 5 days after the yellow fever booster vaccination. The TCR comes from a man between 18 and 29 years old who received the YFV17D yellow fever vaccine. This chain joins TRBV20-1 and TRBJ1-4; 7 bases align to TRBD1. This CDR3 reads CSARPPGQSNEKLFF. CDR3 DNA sequence: TGCAGTGCTAGGCCCCCGGGACAGAGTAATGAAAAACTGTTTTTT.